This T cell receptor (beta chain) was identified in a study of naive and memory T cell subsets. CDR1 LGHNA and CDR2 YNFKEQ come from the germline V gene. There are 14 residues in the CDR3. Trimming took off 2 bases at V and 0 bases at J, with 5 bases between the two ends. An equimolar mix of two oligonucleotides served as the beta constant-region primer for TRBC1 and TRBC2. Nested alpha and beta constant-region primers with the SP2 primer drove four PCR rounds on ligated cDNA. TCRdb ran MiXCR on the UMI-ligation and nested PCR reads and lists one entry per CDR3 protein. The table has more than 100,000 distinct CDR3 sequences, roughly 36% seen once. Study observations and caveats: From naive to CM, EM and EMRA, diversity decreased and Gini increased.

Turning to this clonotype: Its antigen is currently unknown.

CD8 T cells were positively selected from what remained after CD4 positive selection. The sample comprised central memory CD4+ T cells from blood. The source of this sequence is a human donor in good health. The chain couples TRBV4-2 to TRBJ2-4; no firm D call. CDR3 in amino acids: CASSQPLAKNIQYF. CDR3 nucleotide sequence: TGTGCCAGCAGCCAACCTCTAGCCAAAAACATTCAGTACTTC.